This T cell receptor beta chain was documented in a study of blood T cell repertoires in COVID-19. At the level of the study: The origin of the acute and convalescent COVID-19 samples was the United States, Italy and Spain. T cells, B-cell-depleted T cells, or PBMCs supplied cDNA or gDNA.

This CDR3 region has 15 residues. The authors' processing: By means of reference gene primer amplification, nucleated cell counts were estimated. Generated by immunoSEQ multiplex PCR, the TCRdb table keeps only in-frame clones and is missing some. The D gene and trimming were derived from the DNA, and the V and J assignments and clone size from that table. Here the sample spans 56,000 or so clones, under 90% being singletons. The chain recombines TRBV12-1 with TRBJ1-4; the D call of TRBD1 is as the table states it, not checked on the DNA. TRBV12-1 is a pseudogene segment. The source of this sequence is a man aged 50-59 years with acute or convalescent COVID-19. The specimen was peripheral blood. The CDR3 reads CASSFADRGNEKLFF. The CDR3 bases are TGTGCCAGCAGCTTTGCGGACAGGGGTAATGAAAAACTGTTTTTT.